These 20 T cell receptor beta chains came from one sample sequenced in a study of cytomegalovirus exposure and HLA in healthy donors (dated by TCRdb to the late 2010s). The library was built by means of the immunoSEQ multiplex PCR assay. For the multiplex PCR, a mixture combining 60 forward primers for TCR Vbeta segments and 13 reverse primers for TCR Jbeta segments was used. In its TCRdb copy, this immuneACCESS table keeps in-frame sequences only and misses some clones. Where compared with another copy, unresolved V genes explain less than half of these, and the others have no known cause. In this sample the table shows around 110,000 clones, over 65% of which occur a single time. Clones ranked in the top ten supply nearly 0.9% of the sample. Sample: PBMCs. The source is a young woman in good health and CMV-seronegative.

This chain links TRBV5-1 with TRBJ1-5, with D tentatively TRBD1 (6 bases). The V end lost 2 bases, the J end lost 0 bases, and 9 bases lay between the germline ends. Germline CDR1 SGHRS, CDR2 YFSETQ. This CDR3 contains 15 residues. CDR3: CASSFSGASNQPQHF. For the CDR3, the DNA is TGCGCCAGCAGCTTCTCAGGGGCTAGCAATCAGCCCCAGCATTTT. Full variable domain (missing parts from reference TRBV5-1 and TRBJ1-5): KAGVTQTPRYLIKTRGQQVTLSCSPISGHRSVSWYQQTPGQGLQFLFEYFSETQRNKGNFPGRFSGRQFSNSRSEMNVSTLELGDSALYLCASSFSGASNQPQHFGDGTRLSIL.

On this clone: This specimen includes other DNA sequences encoding the same CDR3. V gene TRBV5-1 combines with J gene TRBJ2-5; D gene uncertain. The CDR3 length is 12 residues. Trimming took off 2 bases at V and 5 bases at J, with 7 bases between the two ends. Germline CDR1 and CDR2: SGHRS and YFSETQ. The CDR3 DNA is TGCGCCAGCAGCTTATCTGAGGAGACCCAGTACTTC. Its translation is CASSLSEETQYF.

Here the CDR3 reads CASSLRGMNTEAFF. CDR3 DNA: TGTGCCAGCAGTCTCAGGGGGATGAACACTGAAGCTTTCTTT. V is TRBV2 and J is TRBJ1-1; 7 bases fit TRBD1. V lost 5 bases, J lost 0 bases, and 3 bases stayed unmatched. This CDR3 spans 14 amino acids. Looked up from germline, CDR1 is SNHLY and CDR2 is FYNNEI.

This chain joins TRBV19 and TRBJ1-2, with D perhaps matching TRBD1 (5 bases). This CDR3 spans 13 amino acids. Germline CDR1 LNHDA, CDR2 SQIVND (reference sequence). The V end was cut by 3 bases, the J end by 4 bases, with 9 bases between. This chain's CDR3 is CASSIGGIYGYTF. The CDR3 coding sequence is TGTGCCAGTAGTATCGGGGGGATCTATGGCTACACCTTC.

The V call is TRBV4-1, the J call TRBJ1-6; D is unresolved. CDR3 length: 12 residues. CDR1 MGHRA and CDR2 YSYEKL come from the germline V gene. The V end was cut by 4 bases, the J end by 5 bases, with 3 bases between. The CDR3 loop is CASSPDNSPLHF. CDR3 bases: TGCGCCAGCAGCCCAGATAATTCACCCCTCCACTTT.

The J gene is TRBJ2-5, the V gene TRBV7-6; D call uncertain. The CDR3 is 14 residues long. The V gene lost 4 bases and the J gene lost 2 bases, with 11 bases spanning the gap. CDR1 is SGHVS and CDR2 is FNYEAQ in the germline V gene. CDR3 amino acids: CASSSSTEQETQYF. The CDR3 nucleotides are TGTGCCAGCAGCTCATCCACAGAGCAAGAGACCCAGTACTTC.

The genes are TRBV7-9 and TRBJ2-7; 7 nucleotides agree with TRBD1. The ends lost 5 bases at V and 2 bases at J; junction bases unmatched: 9. The germline gives CDR1 SEHNR, CDR2 FQNEAQ (reference sequence). CDR3 length: 15 amino acids. CDR3 nucleotide sequence: TGTGCCAGCAGCCTCAAGAGACAGGGAACCTACGAGCAGTACTTC. It translates to CASSLKRQGTYEQYF.

This clone was detected only a few times. The gene calls are TRBV2 and TRBJ2-2; TRBD2 matches 8 bases. The CDR3 totals 15 residues. J was trimmed by 5 bases and V by 8 bases; bases with no gene match: 10. CDR1 SNHLY and CDR2 FYNNEI come from the germline V gene. The CDR3 coding sequence is TGTGCCAGCCAAGCGGGACTAGAGGGGACCGGGGAGCTGTTTTTT. This translates into CASQAGLEGTGELFF.

V and J are TRBV19 and TRBJ2-1, with 14 bases fitting TRBD2. V lost 5 bases to trimming and J lost 7 bases; unmatched junction nucleotides: 10. Germline V CDR1 and CDR2: LNHDA, SQIVND (reference sequence). CDR3 size: 17 residues. CDR3 protein: CASSLRLAGGMRNEQFF. CDR3 sequence (DNA): TGTGCCAGTAGTCTCCGACTAGCGGGAGGGATGAGGAATGAGCAGTTCTTC.

V is TRBV9 and J is TRBJ1-1; D uncertain. Germline V gives CDR1 SGDLS, CDR2 YYNGEE. The CDR3 extends over 14 amino acids. V lost 0 bases and J 0 bases, leaving 6 bases between the germline ends. The CDR3 DNA is TGTGCCAGCAGCGTAGGCGAAGTGAACACTGAAGCTTTCTTT. This sequence encodes CASSVGEVNTEAFF.

This chain joins TRBV5-4 and TRBJ1-2; unclear D gene. V dropped 3 bases and J dropped 4 bases, with 16 bases sitting between them. The CDR3 contains 15 residues. Germline V lookup: CDR1 SGHNT, CDR2 YYREEE (reference sequence). The CDR3 nucleotides read TGTGCCAGCAGCTCGATGCAGGCCTTCCCCTATGGCTACACCTTC. Residues: CASSSMQAFPYGYTF.

The chain couples TRBV5-1 to TRBJ2-2; D perhaps matches TRBD2 (6 bases). V shed 3 bases and J shed 6 bases, with 6 bases lying between them. Germline V gene data show CDR1 as SGHRS and CDR2 as YFSETQ. The CDR3 has 12 residues. CDR3 sequence: CASSSGAGELFF. Written as DNA, the CDR3 is TGCGCCAGCAGCTCGGGAGCCGGGGAGCTGTTTTTT.

Points on this clone: Different DNA sequences within this sample yield the same CDR3. The chain uses TRBV30 and TRBJ2-3; D is perhaps TRBD2 (5 bases). The CDR3 has 13 residues. V lost 2 bases to trimming and J lost 11 bases, with 17 bases between them. Germline CDR1 reads GTSNPN; CDR2 reads SVGIG (reference sequence). Here the CDR3 DNA reads TGTGCCTGGAGTACGGCTAGTGGGAGTCTGCAGTATTTT. Translated: CAWSTASGSLQYF. The whole variable domain, filled in from reference TRBV30 and TRBJ2-3, reads SQTIHQWPATLVQPVGSPLSLECTVEGTSNPNLYWYRQAAGRGLQLLFYSVGIGQISSEVPQNLSASRPQDRQFILSSKKLLLSDSGFYLCAWSTASGSLQYFGPGTRLTVL.

This rearrangement joins TRBV6-6 to TRBJ1-2, with TRBD1 matching over 8 bases. The germline V gene has CDR1 MNHNY and CDR2 SVGAGI (reference sequence). The V gene end was trimmed by 6 bases and the J gene end by 4 bases; junction bases not matched to a gene: 10. The CDR3 length is 15 residues. The CDR3 sequence: CASSTGQGRFYGYTF. Here the CDR3 DNA reads TGTGCCAGCAGCACCGGACAGGGACGATTCTATGGCTACACCTTC.

CDR3 residues: CASSWRGRENIQYF. In DNA, the CDR3 is TGTGCCAGCAGCTGGAGGGGTCGTGAAAACATTCAGTACTTC. J is TRBJ2-4 and V is TRBV5-6; a weak D match, TRBD2 (6 bases). Trimming cost V 3 bases and J 5 bases, with 12 bases left between them. This CDR3 has 14 amino acids. CDR1 and CDR2 from the germline V gene are SGHDT and YYEEEE.

V gene TRBV5-1 combines with J gene TRBJ2-1; D is uncertain. CDR3 length: 14 amino acids. Trimming stripped 0 bases from V and 1 base from J, with 5 bases between. Germline V CDR1 and CDR2: SGHRS, YFSETQ. The CDR3 reads CASSLETSYNEQFF. DNA of the CDR3: TGCGCCAGCAGCTTGGAGACTTCCTACAATGAGCAGTTCTTC.

This chain uses TRBV11-3 with TRBJ1-2; possibly TRBD1 for D (5 bases). V lost 6 bases to trimming and J lost 6 bases, with 11 bases between them. The length of the CDR3 is 12 residues. Germline loops: CDR1 SGHNT, CDR2 YENEEA. The CDR3 sequence: CASRYQGNGYTF. As DNA, the CDR3 is TGTGCCAGCAGATACCAGGGAAATGGCTACACCTTC.

The V call is TRBV12-5, the J call TRBJ2-3; 11 bases match TRBD2. V lost 3 bases and J lost 4; bases outside the gene matches: 3. CDR1 is LGHNT and CDR2 is FRNRAP in the germline V gene. CDR3 length: 15 residues. DNA of the CDR3: TGTGCTAGTGGTTTTTTAGCGGGAGGGGCAGATACGCAGTATTTT. Its translation is CASGFLAGGADTQYF.

This chain uses TRBV7-9 with TRBJ1-2; TRBD1 matches at 12 bases. Germline CDR1 and CDR2: SEHNR and FQNEAQ (reference sequence). This CDR3 region has 17 residues. With 4 bases clipped from V and 2 bases from J, the junction kept 8 bases outside the gene matches. CDR3 sequence reads: CASSYPGTGGINYGYTF. In DNA, the CDR3 is TGTGCCAGCAGCTACCCCGGGACAGGGGGCATAAACTATGGCTACACCTTC.

This chain joins TRBV4-3 and TRBJ1-2; tentative D call: TRBD1 (5 bases). The length of the CDR3 is 16 residues. Trimming left V 0 bases short and J 2 bases short, with 13 bases between. Germline-derived CDR1 and CDR2 are LGHNA and YSLEER. The CDR3 coding sequence is TGCGCCAGCAGCCAAGAGGCAGGGTCCTTCAACTATGGCTACACCTTC. It codes for CASSQEAGSFNYGYTF.